The table lists the clone carrying this TCR beta chain with many counts. The data derive from a study of breast tumors, draining lymph nodes, adjacent tissues. Samples came from axillary lymph nodes draining the breast cancer. Trimming took off 4 bases at V and 1 base at J, with 8 bases between the two ends. Germline loops: CDR1 SQVTM, CDR2 ANQGSEA. The CDR3 runs 13 residues. TCRdb re-analysed the multiplex PCR reads in MiXCR, keeping a single row per CDR3 protein. The data hold over 200,000 distinct CDR3 sequences, with 30% to 35% observed a single time. The V and J genes are TRBV29-1 and TRBJ2-1; TRBD2 is a possible D gene (5 bases). Sequenced: axillary lymph node tissue. The sequence derives from a female donor with breast cancer. Some clones in this sample may be carry-over from other donors' samples. As DNA, the CDR3 is TGCAGCGTTGCTCCGGGATCCTACAATGAGCAGTTCTTC. Its protein product is CSVAPGSYNEQFF.